Below, 21 T cell receptor beta chains from the same sample are listed, as sequenced in a study of cytomegalovirus exposure and HLA in healthy donors. Profiled with immunoSEQ multiplex PCR; TCRdb holds only in-frame clones, not every one. The table shows around 150,000 clones, with around 90% occurring only once. The specimen sequenced was PBMCs. Receptors were obtained from a man aged 18-30 years in good health and CMV-seronegative.

CDR3 sequence (DNA): TGTGCCAGCAGTCGGACAGTACCGGGAAACACCATATATTTT. Translation: CASSRTVPGNTIYF. This chain uses TRBV7-2 with TRBJ1-3, with a tentative D call TRBD1 (6 bases). The CDR3 runs 14 residues. Per germline, CDR1 SGHTA and CDR2 FQGNSA. With 6 bases removed from V and 4 bases from J, the gap between germline ends came to 13 bases.

The chain employs TRBV7-2 and TRBJ2-1; D may be TRBD2 (5 bases). V lost 0 bases and J lost 5, with 11 bases in between. Per germline, CDR1 SGHTA and CDR2 FQGNSA. This CDR3 is built from 15 residues. CDR3 loop: CASSLAGVSHNEQFF. The CDR3 nucleotides read TGTGCCAGCAGCTTAGCGGGAGTAAGTCACAATGAGCAGTTCTTC. Full variable domain (rest looked up from reference TRBV7-2 and TRBJ2-1): GAGVSQSPSNKVTEKGKDVELRCDPISGHTALYWYRQSLGQGLEFLIYFQGNSAPDKSGLPSDRFSAERTGGSVSTLTIQRTQQEDSAVYLCASSLAGVSHNEQFFGPGTRLTVL.

This rearrangement joins TRBV18 to TRBJ2-5, with a possible D match to TRBD2 (7 bases). This CDR3 comprises 14 residues. In germline, CDR1 is KGHSH, CDR2 LQKENI. Trimming took 4 bases from V and 5 from J, leaving 14 bases between them. CDR3 sequence reads: CASSRGGGAETQYF. The DNA of the CDR3 is TGTGCCAGCTCACGGGGGGGCGGCGCGGAGACCCAGTACTTC.

This chain uses TRBV6-6 with TRBJ1-1, with D possibly matching TRBD1 (6 bases). The length of the CDR3 is 15 residues. Looked up from germline, CDR1 is MNHNY and CDR2 is SVGAGI (reference sequence). V was shortened by 2 bases and J by 3 bases, with 13 bases between the two germline ends. In DNA form, the CDR3 reads TGTGCCAGCAGTTACAGGGCGACAGGCCACACTGAAGCTTTCTTT. It encodes CASSYRATGHTEAFF.

The rearrangement links TRBV4-1 to TRBJ2-3; TRBD2 aligns across 11 bases. From germline, CDR1 is MGHRA and CDR2 YSYEKL. This CDR3 spans 16 amino acids. V trimming: 2 bases; J trimming: 5 bases; junction bases outside the gene matches: 6. CDR3 sequence reads: CASSQIAGGQEDTQYF. In nucleotides, the CDR3 is TGCGCCAGCAGCCAAATAGCGGGGGGGCAAGAAGATACGCAGTATTTT.

The rearrangement uses TRBV2 and TRBJ2-3, with unresolved D. The CDR3 is 14 residues long. CDR1 is SNHLY, CDR2 FYNNEI, per germline. The V end was cut by 6 bases, the J end by 2 bases, with 12 bases between. CDR3 nucleotide sequence: TGTGCCAGCAGCCTGAATAGTCCCACAGATACGCAGTATTTT. Residues: CASSLNSPTDTQYF.

This rearrangement joins TRBV6-5 to TRBJ1-2; the D gene is possibly TRBD1 (6 bases). The germline V and J ends were trimmed by 6 bases and 4 bases, with 18 bases remaining between them. Germline V gene data show CDR1 as MNHEY and CDR2 as SVGAGI. CDR3 length: 15 residues. CDR3 loop: CASSSGTRGSYGYTF. DNA for the CDR3: TGTGCCAGCAGCTCCGGGACAAGGGGCAGCTATGGCTACACCTTC.

This clone occurred once. The chain is built from TRBV30 and TRBJ2-5; TRBD1 is a possible D gene (5 bases). The CDR3 covers 13 residues. Germline loops: CDR1 GTSNPN, CDR2 SVGIG (reference sequence). Trimming pared 0 bases from V and 2 bases from J, leaving 7 bases between. In DNA form, the CDR3 reads TGTGCCTGGAGTGTACAGGTACAAGAGACCCAGTACTTC. Amino acids: CAWSVQVQETQYF.

The chain links TRBV18 to TRBJ2-2; maybe TRBD2 (6 bases). Per the germline V gene, CDR1 is KGHSH and CDR2 is LQKENI. V gave up 6 bases and J gave up 5 bases, with 22 bases separating them. The CDR3 has 17 amino acids. CDR3 coding DNA: TGTGCCAGCTCCCTAATGGAATCGGCAGGGAGGACCGGGGAGCTGTTTTTT. Protein sequence: CASSLMESAGRTGELFF. Drawing the rest from reference TRBV18 and TRBJ2-2, the complete variable domain is NAGVMQNPRHLVRRRGQEARLRCSPMKGHSHVYWYRQLPEEGLKFMVYLQKENIIDESGMPKERFSAEFPKEGPSILRIQQVVRGDSAAYFCASSLMESAGRTGELFFGEGSRLTVL.

The rearrangement joins TRBV30 to TRBJ1-5; D is unclear. The germline V and J ends were trimmed by 0 bases and 3 bases, with 3 bases remaining between them. CDR1 and CDR2 from the germline V gene are GTSNPN and SVGIG (reference sequence). This CDR3 is built from 12 residues. The CDR3 here is CAWSVYNQPQHF. CDR3 bases: TGTGCCTGGAGTGTATACAATCAGCCCCAGCATTTT.

This chain uses TRBV11-3 with TRBJ2-2, with D perhaps matching TRBD2 (5 bases). Germline-derived CDR1 and CDR2 are SGHNT and YENEEA. The CDR3 contains 13 residues. V shed 1 base and J shed 7 bases, with 7 bases lying between them. CDR3 nucleotides: TGTGCCAGCAGCTTAGCGAGGGACGGGGAGCTGTTTTTT. Residues: CASSLARDGELFF.

This sequence joins TRBV5-6 and TRBJ2-5, with 12 bases that match TRBD2. Per the germline V gene, CDR1 is SGHDT and CDR2 is YYEEEE. The V and J ends lost 1 base and 5 bases, in that order; junction bases with no gene match: 6. The CDR3 loop spans 16 amino acids. The CDR3 nucleotides are TGTGCCAGCAGCTTGCCTACTAGCGGGGGGCTGGAGACCCAGTACTTC. This sequence encodes CASSLPTSGGLETQYF. The whole variable domain, filled in from reference TRBV5-6 and TRBJ2-5, reads DAGVTQSPTHLIKTRGQQVTLRCSPKSGHDTVSWYQQALGQGPQFIFQYYEEEERQRGNFPDRFSGHQFPNYSSELNVNALLLGDSALYLCASSLPTSGGLETQYFGPGTRLLVL.

CDR3 in amino acids: CASSTGATNEKLFF. The CDR3 region has the DNA TGTGCCAGCAGTACAGGGGCAACTAATGAAAAACTGTTTTTT. V usage is TRBV6-1 and J usage is TRBJ1-4; 7 positions agree with TRBD1. The germline gives CDR1 MNHNS, CDR2 SASEGT. J was trimmed by 0 bases and V by 5 bases; bases with no gene match: 0. CDR3 length: 14 residues.

As to this clone: Sequence at one end of the junction differs from germline and may be a read error. The genes are TRBV7-7 and TRBJ2-2; TRBD2 matches 12 bases. This CDR3 has 18 amino acids. CDR1 SSHAT and CDR2 FNYEAQ come from the germline V gene (reference sequence). CDR3 loop: CASSLSLAGGLNTGELFF. In nucleotides, the CDR3 is TGTGCTAGCAGCTTGTCTCTAGCGGGGGGGCTGAACACCGGGGAGCTGTTTTTT.

The J gene is TRBJ1-5, the V gene TRBV5-6, with TRBD1 identical over 8 bases. The germline V gene has CDR1 SGHDT and CDR2 YYEEEE. This CDR3 contains 16 residues. The trim removed 1 base at V and 5 bases at J, leaving 8 bases unmatched. CDR3 amino acids: CASSLRGTGYYQPQHF. In nucleotides, the CDR3 is TGTGCCAGCAGCTTGAGGGGGACAGGATACTATCAGCCCCAGCATTTT.

This chain joins TRBV19 and TRBJ2-1; 12 nucleotides align to TRBD2. V was clipped by 2 bases and J by 4 bases; unmatched bases: 6. CDR3 size: 17 residues. Germline lookup yields CDR1 LNHDA and CDR2 SQIVND (reference sequence). DNA of the CDR3: TGTGCCAGTAGTATAAGGGCTAGCGGGGGGGTATACAATGAGCAGTTCTTC. Amino acids: CASSIRASGGVYNEQFF.

The V and J genes are TRBV5-1 and TRBJ2-2; D gene unclear. This CDR3 comprises 15 residues. The germline V and J ends were trimmed by 0 bases and 1 base, with 7 bases remaining between them. Germline V lookup: CDR1 SGHRS, CDR2 YFSETQ. The CDR3 reads CASSLDTKNTGELFF. DNA of the CDR3: TGCGCCAGCAGCTTGGATACTAAGAACACCGGGGAGCTGTTTTTT.

The chain recombines TRBV21-1 with TRBJ1-3. TRBV21-1 has pseudogene status. The CDR3 runs 14 residues. CDR3 loop: CASSRAPSGNTIYF. CDR3 in DNA: TGTGCCAGCAGCAGAGCTCCGTCTGGAAACACCATATATTTT.

The chain employs TRBV4-2 and TRBJ2-1; tentative D call: TRBD1 (7 bases). Germline CDR1 and CDR2: LGHNA and YNFKEQ. V lost 3 bases, J lost 6 bases, and 21 bases lay in between. CDR3 length equals 17 residues. CDR3 sequence reads: CASSQGLPQGSGNEQFF. The CDR3, as DNA: TGTGCCAGCAGCCAGGGACTTCCACAGGGGTCAGGCAATGAGCAGTTCTTC.

In nucleotides, the CDR3 is TGTGCCAGCAGCAAAGAGGACAGGCGCTATGGCTACACCTTC. This sequence encodes CASSKEDRRYGYTF. The chain links TRBV21-1 to TRBJ1-2; the table's D call, TRBD1, has no DNA check behind it. TRBV21-1 is a pseudogene. The CDR3 is 14 residues long.

J is TRBJ1-5 and V is TRBV2, with D maybe TRBD1 (6 bases). Per the germline V gene, CDR1 is SNHLY and CDR2 is FYNNEI. This CDR3 has 14 amino acids. The V and J ends lost 4 bases and 5 bases respectively, with 12 bases between them. CDR3 nucleotides: TGTGCCAGCAGTGGAACAGGGATGGATCAGCCCCAGCATTTT. Protein: CASSGTGMDQPQHF.